The present T cell receptor beta chain was sequenced within a study of T-cell reconstitution after alpha-beta-depleted transplantation in children. Study observations and caveats: Reportedly, alpha-beta T cells present about two months post-transplant originated from several hundred expanded clones of graft origin. Where some patients showed high TCRbeta diversity at day 60, it came from recipient T cells and thymic progenitors that had survived. A year post-transplant, T-cell counts and diversity derived mostly from newly produced T cells.

A TCRbeta library incorporating unique molecular identifiers was prepared. TCRdb itself ran the PCR reads through MiXCR, one entry per CDR3 protein. Among 75,000 to 80,000 distinct CDR3 sequences listed, roughly 20% were seen once. This clonotype showed up many times. Its antigen is undetermined. This CDR3 comprises 15 residues. The germline V gene has CDR1 ENHRY and CDR2 SYGVKD. The V end was cut by 1 base, the J end by 6 bases, with 13 bases between. The source is a male patient between 2 and 15 years old who had a stem cell transplant for acute lymphoblastic leukemia, so the T cells may come from the graft donor. The V gene is TRBV10-3, the J gene TRBJ1-3; weak D call: TRBD1 (5 bases). The material was PBMCs, mostly from graft donor cells, obtained 360 days after TCRalphabeta/CD19-depleted stem cell transplant. CDR3 coding DNA: TGTGCCATCAGTGAGTTACAGGAAAAGCTAAACACCATATATTTT. This gives the protein CAISELQEKLNTIYF.